The sequence of this T cell receptor (beta chain) was determined in a study of T cell responses to AZD1222 COVID-19 vaccine. General study findings and limits: Repertoires in all cases were sampled only once the peak T cell response had passed.

The CDR3 sequence is 12 residues long. CDR1 and CDR2 (germline): LGHDT, YNNKEL (reference sequence). Trimming took 3 bases from V and 4 from J, leaving 4 bases between them. Using immunoSEQ multiplex PCR, the repertoire was profiled, and TCRdb retains in-frame clones only, with some absent. The table includes over 95,000 clones, approximately 90% detected once. Comment on this clone: What it recognizes is unknown. Other DNA variants within this sample encode the same CDR3.

The chain joins TRBV3-1 (or the pseudogene TRBV3-2) to TRBJ2-1; D gene ambiguous. The input for sequencing was peripheral blood, taken on day 0 of AZD1222 vaccination. This TCR came from an adult in good health. The CDR3: CASSHSYNEQFF. The CDR3 coding sequence is TGTGCCAGCAGCCATTCTTACAATGAGCAGTTCTTC.